This T cell receptor beta chain stems from a study of blood T cell repertoires in COVID-19. Study overall: There were acute and convalescent COVID-19 samples, and they came from the United States, Italy and Spain.

Source study methods: Using reference gene primer amplification, nucleated cell counts were estimated. Generated by immunoSEQ multiplex PCR, the TCRdb table keeps only in-frame clones and is missing some. For V, J and clone size, that table is used; D and trimming come from the DNA. This sample has about 300,000 clones, with 86% found just once. CDR3 size: 15 residues. The ends were cut back, 3 bases at V and 0 bases at J, with 10 bases in the middle. Germline assignment: CDR1 SGDLS and CDR2 YYNGEE. This clone was seen a handful of times. The chain combines TRBV9 with TRBJ2-1; no clear D gene. Specimen: peripheral blood. This receptor was obtained from a woman between 45 and 65 years old with acute or convalescent COVID-19. DNA of the CDR3: TGTGCCAGCAGCGGGAGACTCAGCTCCTACAATGAGCAGTTCTTC. Amino acid sequence: CASSGRLSSYNEQFF.